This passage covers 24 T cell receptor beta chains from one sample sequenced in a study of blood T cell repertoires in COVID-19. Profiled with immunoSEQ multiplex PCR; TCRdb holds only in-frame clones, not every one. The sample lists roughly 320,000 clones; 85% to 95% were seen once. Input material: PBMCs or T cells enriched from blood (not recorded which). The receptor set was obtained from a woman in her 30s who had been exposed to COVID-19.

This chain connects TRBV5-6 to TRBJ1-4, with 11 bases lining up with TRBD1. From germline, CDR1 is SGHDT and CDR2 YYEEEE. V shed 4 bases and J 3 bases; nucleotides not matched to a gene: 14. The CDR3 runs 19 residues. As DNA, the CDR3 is TGTGCCAGCAGCCCCCGCCGGACAGGGGGCCACCTACCTAATGAAAAACTGTTTTTT. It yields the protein CASSPRRTGGHLPNEKLFF.

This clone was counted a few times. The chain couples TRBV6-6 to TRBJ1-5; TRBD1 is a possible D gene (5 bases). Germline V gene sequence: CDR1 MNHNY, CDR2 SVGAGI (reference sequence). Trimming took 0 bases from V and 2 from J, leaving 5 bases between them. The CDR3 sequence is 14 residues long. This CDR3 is CASSYSGGNQPQHF. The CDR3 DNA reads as TGTGCCAGCAGTTACTCAGGGGGCAATCAGCCCCAGCATTTT.

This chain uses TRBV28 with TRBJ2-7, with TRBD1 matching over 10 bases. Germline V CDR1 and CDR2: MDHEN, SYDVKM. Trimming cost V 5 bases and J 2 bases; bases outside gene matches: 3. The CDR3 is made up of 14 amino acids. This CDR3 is CASSPGTGAYEQYF. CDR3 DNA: TGTGCCAGCAGTCCTGGGACAGGGGCCTACGAGCAGTACTTC.

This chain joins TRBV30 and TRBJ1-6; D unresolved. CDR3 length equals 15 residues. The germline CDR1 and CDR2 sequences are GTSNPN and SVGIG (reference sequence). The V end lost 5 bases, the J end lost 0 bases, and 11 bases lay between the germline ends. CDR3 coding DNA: TGTGCCTGGGGACCGGGGAGCTCCTATAATTCACCCCTCCACTTT. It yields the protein CAWGPGSSYNSPLHF. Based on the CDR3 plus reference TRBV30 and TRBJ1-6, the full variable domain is SQTIHQWPATLVQPVGSPLSLECTVEGTSNPNLYWYRQAAGRGLQLLFYSVGIGQISSEVPQNLSASRPQDRQFILSSKKLLLSDSGFYLCAWGPGSSYNSPLHFGNGTRLTVT.

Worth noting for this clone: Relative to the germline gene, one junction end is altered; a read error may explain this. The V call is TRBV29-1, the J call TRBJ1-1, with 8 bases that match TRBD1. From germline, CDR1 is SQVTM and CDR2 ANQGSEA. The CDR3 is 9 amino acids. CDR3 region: CSVGRGQAF. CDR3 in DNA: TGCAGCGTCGGACGGGGACAGGCCTTT.

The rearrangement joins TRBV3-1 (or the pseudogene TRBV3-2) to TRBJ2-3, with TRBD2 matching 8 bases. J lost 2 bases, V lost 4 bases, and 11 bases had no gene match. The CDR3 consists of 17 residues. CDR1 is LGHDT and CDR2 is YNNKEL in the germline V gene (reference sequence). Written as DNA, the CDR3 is TGTGCCAGCAGCCGCAAAGTTACTAGCGGAAACACAGATACGCAGTATTTT. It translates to CASSRKVTSGNTDTQYF.

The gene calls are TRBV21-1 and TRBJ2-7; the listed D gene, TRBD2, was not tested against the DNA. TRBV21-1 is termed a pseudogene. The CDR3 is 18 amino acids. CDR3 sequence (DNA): TGTGCCAGCAGCAAAGCCCGGGGACTAGCGGGGGGGCCCCTCGAGCAGTACTTC. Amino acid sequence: CASSKARGLAGGPLEQYF.

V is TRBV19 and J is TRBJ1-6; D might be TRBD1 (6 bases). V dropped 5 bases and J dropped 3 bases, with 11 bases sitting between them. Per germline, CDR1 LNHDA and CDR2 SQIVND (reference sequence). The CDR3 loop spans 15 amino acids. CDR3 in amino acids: CASSPIQGYNSPLHF. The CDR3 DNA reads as TGTGCCAGTAGTCCCATACAGGGCTATAATTCACCCCTCCACTTT.

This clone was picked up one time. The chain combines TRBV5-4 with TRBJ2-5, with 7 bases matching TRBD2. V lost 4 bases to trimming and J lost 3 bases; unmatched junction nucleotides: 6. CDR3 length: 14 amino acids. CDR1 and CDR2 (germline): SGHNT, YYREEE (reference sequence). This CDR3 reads CASSRSAGEETQYF. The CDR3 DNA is TGTGCCAGCAGCCGTTCGGCGGGGGAAGAGACCCAGTACTTC.

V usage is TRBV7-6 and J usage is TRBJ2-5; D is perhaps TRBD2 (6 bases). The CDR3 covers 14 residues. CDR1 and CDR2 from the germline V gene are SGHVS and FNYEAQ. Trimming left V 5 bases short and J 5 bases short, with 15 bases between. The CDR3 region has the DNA TGTGCCAGCAGCACCGGATGGGACTCCGAGACCCAGTACTTC. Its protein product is CASSTGWDSETQYF.

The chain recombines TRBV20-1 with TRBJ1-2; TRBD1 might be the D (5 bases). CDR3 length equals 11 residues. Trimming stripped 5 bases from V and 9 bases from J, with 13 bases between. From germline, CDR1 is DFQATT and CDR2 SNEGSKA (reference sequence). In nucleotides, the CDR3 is TGCAGTGCTGGGGGAGGGTCGCGCTACACCTTC. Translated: CSAGGGSRYTF.

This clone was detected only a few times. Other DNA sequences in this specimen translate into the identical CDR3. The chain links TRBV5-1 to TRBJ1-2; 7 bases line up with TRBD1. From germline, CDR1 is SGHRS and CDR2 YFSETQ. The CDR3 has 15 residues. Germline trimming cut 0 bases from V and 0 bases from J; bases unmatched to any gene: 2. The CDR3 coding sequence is TGCGCCAGCAGCTTGGGACAGGGAGCTAACTATGGCTACACCTTC. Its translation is CASSLGQGANYGYTF.

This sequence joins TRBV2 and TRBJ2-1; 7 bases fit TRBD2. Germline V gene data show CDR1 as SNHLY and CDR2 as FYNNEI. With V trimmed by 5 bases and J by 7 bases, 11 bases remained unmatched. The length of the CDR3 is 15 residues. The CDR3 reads CASSSGPPGGNEQFF. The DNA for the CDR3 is TGTGCCAGCAGTTCAGGGCCTCCCGGGGGGAATGAGCAGTTCTTC.

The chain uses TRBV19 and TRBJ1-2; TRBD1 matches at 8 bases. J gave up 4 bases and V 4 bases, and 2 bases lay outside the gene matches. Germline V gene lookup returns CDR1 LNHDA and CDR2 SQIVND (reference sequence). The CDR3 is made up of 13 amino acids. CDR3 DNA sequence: TGTGCCAGTAGTACAGGGGGCGTCTATGGCTACACCTTC. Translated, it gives CASSTGGVYGYTF. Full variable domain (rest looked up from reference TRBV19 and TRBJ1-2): DGGITQSPKYLFRKEGQNVTLSCEQNLNHDAMYWYRQDPGQGLRLIYYSQIVNDFQKGDIAEGYSVSREKKESFPLTVTSAQKNPTAFYLCASSTGGVYGYTFGSGTRLTVV.

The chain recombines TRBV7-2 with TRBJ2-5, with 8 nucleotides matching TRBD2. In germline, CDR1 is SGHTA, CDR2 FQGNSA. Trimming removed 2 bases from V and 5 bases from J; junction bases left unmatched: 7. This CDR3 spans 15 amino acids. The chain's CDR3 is CASSLNPGGRETQYF. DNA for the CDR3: TGTGCCAGCAGCTTAAATCCGGGGGGGCGGGAGACCCAGTACTTC.

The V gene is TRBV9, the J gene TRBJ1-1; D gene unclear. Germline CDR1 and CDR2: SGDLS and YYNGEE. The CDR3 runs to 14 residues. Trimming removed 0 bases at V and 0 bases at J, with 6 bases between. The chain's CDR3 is CASSVELVNTEAFF. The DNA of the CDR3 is TGTGCCAGCAGCGTAGAGCTGGTGAACACTGAAGCTTTCTTT.

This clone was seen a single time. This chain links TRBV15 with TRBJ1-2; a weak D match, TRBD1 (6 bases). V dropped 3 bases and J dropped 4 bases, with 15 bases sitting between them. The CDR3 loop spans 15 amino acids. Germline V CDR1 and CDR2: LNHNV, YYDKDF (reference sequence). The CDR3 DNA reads TGTGCCACCAGCAGGGATAACCGGGACACCTATGGCTACACCTTC. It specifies CATSRDNRDTYGYTF.

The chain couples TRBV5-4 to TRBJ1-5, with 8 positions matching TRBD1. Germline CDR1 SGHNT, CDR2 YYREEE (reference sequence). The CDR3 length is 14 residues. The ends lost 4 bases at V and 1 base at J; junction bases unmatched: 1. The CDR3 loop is CASSRQGSNQPQHF. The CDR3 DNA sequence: TGTGCCAGCAGCCGACAGGGGAGCAATCAGCCCCAGCATTTT. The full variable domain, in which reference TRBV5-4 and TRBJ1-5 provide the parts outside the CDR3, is ETGVTQSPTHLIKTRGQQVTLRCSSQSGHNTVSWYQQALGQGPQFIFQYYREEENGRGNFPPRFSGLQFPNYSSELNVNALELDDSALYLCASSRQGSNQPQHFGDGTRLSIL.

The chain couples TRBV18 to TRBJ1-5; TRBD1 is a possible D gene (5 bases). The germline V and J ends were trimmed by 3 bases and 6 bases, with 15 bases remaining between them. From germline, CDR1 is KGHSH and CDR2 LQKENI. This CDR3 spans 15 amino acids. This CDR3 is CASSPGQGGTQPQHF. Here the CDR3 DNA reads TGTGCCAGCTCACCGGGTCAGGGAGGGACTCAGCCCCAGCATTTT.

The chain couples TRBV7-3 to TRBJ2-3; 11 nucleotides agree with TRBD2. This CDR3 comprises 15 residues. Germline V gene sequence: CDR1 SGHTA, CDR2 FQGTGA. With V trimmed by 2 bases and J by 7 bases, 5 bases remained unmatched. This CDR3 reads CASSLLLAGGNTQYF. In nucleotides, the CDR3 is TGTGCCAGCAGCTTACTGCTAGCGGGGGGCAATACGCAGTATTTT. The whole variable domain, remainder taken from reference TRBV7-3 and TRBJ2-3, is GAGVSQTPSNKVTEKGKYVELRCDPISGHTALYWYRQSLGQGPEFLIYFQGTGAADDSGLPNDRFFAVRPEGSVSTLKIQRTERGDSAVYLCASSLLLAGGNTQYFGPGTRLTVL.

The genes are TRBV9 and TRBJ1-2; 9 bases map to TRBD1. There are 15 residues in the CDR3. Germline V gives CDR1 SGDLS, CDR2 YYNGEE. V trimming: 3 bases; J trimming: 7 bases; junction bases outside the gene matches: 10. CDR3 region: CASSAQTGGVFGYTF. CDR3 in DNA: TGTGCCAGCAGCGCACAAACAGGGGGCGTATTTGGCTACACCTTC.

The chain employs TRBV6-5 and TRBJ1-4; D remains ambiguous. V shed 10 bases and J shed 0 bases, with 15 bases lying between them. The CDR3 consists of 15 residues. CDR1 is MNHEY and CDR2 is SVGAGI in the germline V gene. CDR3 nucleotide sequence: TGTGCCACCCGTTGGTCGGTTGCAACTAATGAAAAACTGTTTTTT. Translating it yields CATRWSVATNEKLFF.

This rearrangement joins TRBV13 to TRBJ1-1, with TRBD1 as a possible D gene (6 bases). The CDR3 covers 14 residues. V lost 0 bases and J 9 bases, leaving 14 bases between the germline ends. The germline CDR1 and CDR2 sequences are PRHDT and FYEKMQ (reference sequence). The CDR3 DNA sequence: TGTGCCAGCAGCTTAGGCCTCGAGAGGGGGAAAGCTTTCTTT. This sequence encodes CASSLGLERGKAFF.

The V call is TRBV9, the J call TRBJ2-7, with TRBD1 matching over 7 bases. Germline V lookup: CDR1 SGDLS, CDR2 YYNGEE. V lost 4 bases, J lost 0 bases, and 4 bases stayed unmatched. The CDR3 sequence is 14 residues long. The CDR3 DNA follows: TGTGCCAGCAGCCAAGGGGGCCGCTCCTACGAGCAGTACTTC. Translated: CASSQGGRSYEQYF.